The sequence of this T cell receptor (beta chain) was determined in a study of blood T cell repertoires in COVID-19. Study-level background: The origin of the acute and convalescent COVID-19 samples was the United States, Italy and Spain. Sources were T cells, B-cell-depleted T cells, or PBMCs; the material itself was cDNA or gDNA.

The V end lost 3 bases, the J end lost 8 bases, and 10 bases lay between the germline ends. There are 12 residues in the CDR3. Authors' data handling: Amplification from reference gene primers served as the basis for estimated nucleated cell counts. Some clones are missing from TCRdb's copy, which holds only in-frame ones; the method was immunoSEQ multiplex PCR. Clone size and V and J calls were adopted from that table, with D and trimming inferred from the DNA. The sample holds about 130,000 clones, roughly 90% seen once. Source material: peripheral blood. This clonotype originated in a man aged 50-59 years with COVID-19, enrolled during active disease. The chain has TRBV12-3 or TRBV12-4 and TRBJ1-2; D uncertain. The DNA of the CDR3 is TGTGCCAGCAGTTTCTCTGATCGGGGCTACACCTTC. It translates to CASSFSDRGYTF.